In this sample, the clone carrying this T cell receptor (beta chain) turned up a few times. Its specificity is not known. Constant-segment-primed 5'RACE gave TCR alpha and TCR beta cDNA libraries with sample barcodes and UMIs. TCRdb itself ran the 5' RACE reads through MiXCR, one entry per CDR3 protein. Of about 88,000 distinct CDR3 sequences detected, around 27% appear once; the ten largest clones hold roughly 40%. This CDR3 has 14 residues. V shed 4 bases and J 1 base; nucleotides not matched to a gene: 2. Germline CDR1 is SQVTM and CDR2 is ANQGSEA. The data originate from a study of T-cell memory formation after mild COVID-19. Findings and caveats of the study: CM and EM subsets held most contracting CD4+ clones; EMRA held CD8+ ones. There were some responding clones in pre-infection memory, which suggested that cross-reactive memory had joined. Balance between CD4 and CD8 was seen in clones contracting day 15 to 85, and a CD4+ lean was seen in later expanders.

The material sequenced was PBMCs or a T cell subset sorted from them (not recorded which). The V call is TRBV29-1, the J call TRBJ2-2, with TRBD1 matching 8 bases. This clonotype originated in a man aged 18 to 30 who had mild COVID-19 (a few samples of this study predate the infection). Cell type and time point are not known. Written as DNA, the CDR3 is TGCAGCGTTGGGACAGGGTGGAACACCGGGGAGCTGTTTTTT. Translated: CSVGTGWNTGELFF.